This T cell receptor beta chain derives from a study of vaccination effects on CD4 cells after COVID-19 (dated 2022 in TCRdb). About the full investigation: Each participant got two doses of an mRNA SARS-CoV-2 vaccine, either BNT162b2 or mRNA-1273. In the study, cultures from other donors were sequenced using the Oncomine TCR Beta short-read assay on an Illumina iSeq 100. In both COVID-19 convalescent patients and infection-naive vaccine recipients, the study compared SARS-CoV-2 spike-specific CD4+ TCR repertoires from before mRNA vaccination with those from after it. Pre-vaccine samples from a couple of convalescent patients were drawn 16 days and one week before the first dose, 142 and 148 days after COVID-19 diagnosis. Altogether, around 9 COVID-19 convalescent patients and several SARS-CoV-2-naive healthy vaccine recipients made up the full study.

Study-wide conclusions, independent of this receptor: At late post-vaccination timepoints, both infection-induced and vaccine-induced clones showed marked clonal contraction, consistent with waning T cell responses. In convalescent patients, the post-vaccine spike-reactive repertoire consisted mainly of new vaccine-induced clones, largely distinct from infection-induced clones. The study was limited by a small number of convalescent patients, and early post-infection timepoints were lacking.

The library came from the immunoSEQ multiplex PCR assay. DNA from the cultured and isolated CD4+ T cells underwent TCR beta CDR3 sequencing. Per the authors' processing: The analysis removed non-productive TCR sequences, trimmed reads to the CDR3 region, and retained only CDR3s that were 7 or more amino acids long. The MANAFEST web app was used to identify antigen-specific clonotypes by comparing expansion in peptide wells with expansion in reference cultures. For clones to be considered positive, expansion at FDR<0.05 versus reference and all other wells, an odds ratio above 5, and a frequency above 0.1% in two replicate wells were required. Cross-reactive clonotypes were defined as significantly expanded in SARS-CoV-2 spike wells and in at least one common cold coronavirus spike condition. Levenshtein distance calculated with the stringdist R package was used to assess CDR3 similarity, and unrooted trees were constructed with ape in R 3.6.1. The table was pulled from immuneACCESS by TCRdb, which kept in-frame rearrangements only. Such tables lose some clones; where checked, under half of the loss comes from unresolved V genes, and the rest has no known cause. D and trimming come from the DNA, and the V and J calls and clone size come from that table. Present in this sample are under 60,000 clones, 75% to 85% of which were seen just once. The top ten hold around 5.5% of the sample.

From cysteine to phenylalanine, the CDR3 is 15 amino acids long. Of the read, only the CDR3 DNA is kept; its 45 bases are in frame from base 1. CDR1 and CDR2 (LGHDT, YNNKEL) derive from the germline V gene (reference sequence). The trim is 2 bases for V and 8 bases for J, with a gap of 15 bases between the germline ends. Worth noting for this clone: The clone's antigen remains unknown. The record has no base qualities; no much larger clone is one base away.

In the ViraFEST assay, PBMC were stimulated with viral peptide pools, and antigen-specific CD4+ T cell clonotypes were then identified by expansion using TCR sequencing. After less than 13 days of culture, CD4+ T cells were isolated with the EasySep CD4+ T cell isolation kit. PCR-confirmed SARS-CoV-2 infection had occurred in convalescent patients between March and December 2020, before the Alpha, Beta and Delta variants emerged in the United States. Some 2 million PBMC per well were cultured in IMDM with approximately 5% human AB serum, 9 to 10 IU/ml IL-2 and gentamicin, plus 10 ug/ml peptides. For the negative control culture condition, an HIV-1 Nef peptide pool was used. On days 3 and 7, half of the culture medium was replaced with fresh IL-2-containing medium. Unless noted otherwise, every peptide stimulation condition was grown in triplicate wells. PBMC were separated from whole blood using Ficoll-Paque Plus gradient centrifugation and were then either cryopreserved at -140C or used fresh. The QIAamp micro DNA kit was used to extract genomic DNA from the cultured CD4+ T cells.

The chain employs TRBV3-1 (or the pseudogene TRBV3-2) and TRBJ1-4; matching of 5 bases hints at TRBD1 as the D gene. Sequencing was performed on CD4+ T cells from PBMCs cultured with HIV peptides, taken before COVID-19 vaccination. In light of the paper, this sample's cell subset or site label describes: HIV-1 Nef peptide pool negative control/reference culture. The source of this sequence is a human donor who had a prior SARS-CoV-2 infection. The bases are TGTGCCAGCAGCCAAAGAGGGACCTCCGGGGAAAAACTGTTTTTT. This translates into CASSQRGTSGEKLFF.